The text below deals with one T cell receptor beta chain. Data came from immunoSEQ multiplex PCR; TCRdb stores just in-frame clones and leaves some out. The sample lists about 41,000 clones; roughly 77% were seen once. This entry belongs to a study of memory CD4+ T cells and cytomegalovirus serostatus. The sort gate was single viable CD3+CD4+CD8-CD45RO+ cells for memory CD4+ T cells. The sample was memory CD4+ T cells from blood. The clonotype originates from an adult in good health and CMV-seronegative.

The DNA for the CDR3 is TGTGCCAGCAGCCAAACGATCTCGGGATTAACCTACGAGCAGTACTTC. It encodes CASSQTISGLTYEQYF. The gene calls are TRBV5-5 and TRBJ2-7, with TRBD2 as a possible D gene (5 bases). The CDR3 is made up of 16 amino acids. Germline assignment: CDR1 SGHKS and CDR2 YYEKEE (reference sequence). Trimming stripped 4 bases from V and 2 bases from J, with 19 bases between.